These T cell receptor beta chains were read from a single sample in a study of blood T cells in healthy people across ages. One entry per CDR3 protein, called by TCRdb with MiXCR from the 5' RACE reads. Among roughly 1.9 million distinct CDR3 sequences listed, roughly two fifths were seen once. Input material: blood. The receptors shown here come from a human donor in good health. Both conserved end residues are part of each CDR3. D genes are given only for firm matches. Only some rows state a clone size, as once, few, many or a class for expanded clones.

D gene: NA
V gene: TRBV20-1
clone size: NA
J gene: TRBJ2-3
CDR3 protein: CGAGSTDTQYF
CDR3 DNA: TGCGGTGCTGGTAGCACAGATACGCAGTATTTT

D gene: TRBD1
V gene: TRBV2
clone size: NA
J gene: TRBJ2-3
CDR3 protein: CASSEEGQNQDTQYF
CDR3 DNA: TGTGCCAGCAGTGAAGAGGGACAGAATCAGGATACGCAGTATTTT

D gene: TRBD1
V gene: TRBV7-2
clone size: NA
J gene: TRBJ1-5
CDR3 protein: CASSDRGPNQPQHF
CDR3 DNA: TGTGCCAGCAGCGACAGGGGTCCCAATCAGCCCCAGCATTTT

D gene: NA
V gene: TRBV6-1
clone size: few
J gene: TRBJ1-2
CDR3 protein: CASPAFNYGYTF
CDR3 DNA: TGTGCCAGCCCAGCTTTTAACTATGGCTACACCTTC

D gene: NA
V gene: TRBV5-1
clone size: NA
J gene: TRBJ1-6
CDR3 protein: CASSFAGLNSPLHF
CDR3 DNA: TGCGCCAGCAGCTTTGCAGGCTTGAATTCACCCCTCCACTTT

D gene: NA
V gene: TRBV20-1
clone size: once
J gene: TRBJ1-1
CDR3 protein: CSAVQEEIEAFF
CDR3 DNA: TGCAGTGCTGTCCAGGAGGAGATTGAAGCTTTCTTT

D gene: NA
V gene: TRBV15
clone size: NA
J gene: TRBJ1-2
CDR3 protein: CATSTGFTNYGYTF
CDR3 DNA: TGTGCCACCAGCACAGGATTTACTAACTATGGCTACACCTTC

D gene: NA
V gene: TRBV4-2
clone size: NA
J gene: TRBJ2-1
CDR3 protein: CASSQDLGRGVCNEQFF
CDR3 DNA: TGTGCCAGCAGCCAAGATTTGGGTAGGGGGGTTTGCAATGAGCAGTTCTTC

D gene: TRBD1
V gene: TRBV18
clone size: few
J gene: TRBJ2-7
CDR3 protein: CASSPGTGSHEQYF
CDR3 DNA: TGTGCCAGCTCACCCGGGACAGGGTCCCACGAGCAGTACTTC

D gene: NA
V gene: TRBV20-1
clone size: few
J gene: TRBJ2-5
CDR3 protein: CSARPISRGLQETQYF
CDR3 DNA: TGCAGTGCTAGACCCATATCGCGGGGACTCCAAGAGACCCAGTACTTC

D gene: NA
V gene: TRBV20-1
clone size: many
J gene: TRBJ2-1
CDR3 protein: CSATDIVQFF
CDR3 DNA: TGCAGTGCTACCGACATTGTGCAGTTCTTC

D gene: NA
V gene: TRBV28
clone size: NA
J gene: TRBJ2-5
CDR3 protein: CASSLTGATPGETQYF
CDR3 DNA: TGTGCCAGCAGTTTGACGGGGGCCACCCCGGGAGAGACCCAGTACTTC

D gene: TRBD2
V gene: TRBV13
clone size: NA
J gene: TRBJ2-5
CDR3 protein: CASSLASGALPIQETQYF
CDR3 DNA: TGTGCCAGCAGCTTGGCTAGCGGAGCGCTCCCAATCCAAGAGACCCAGTACTTC